This entry describes one TCR beta chain. The antigen it binds to is not known. It has no much larger one-base neighbor in the sample; base qualities were not kept. The library was generated by 5' RACE. The sequencing machine was an Illumina HiSeq 2500. A second PCR of about 7 to 12 cycles was run with a J-beta primer mix and a sample-barcoded 5' primer. Each TCR beta cDNA molecule received a unique molecular identifier from a template-switch 5' adaptor carrying 12 random nucleotides. Each sample yielded at least 2.5 million CDR3-containing paired-end reads. First-strand cDNA synthesis was performed from all RNA using the Mint cDNA synthesis kit, with priming by a TRBC-specific oligonucleotide. Following uracil-DNA glycosylase treatment, a first 18-cycle PCR with universal primers M1SS and BC2_uni_R was performed on all cDNA. The published analysis was carried out like this. Each sample was normalized by randomly selecting 1 million high-quality reads, each carrying a distinct molecular identifier. Reads sharing molecular identifiers were discarded rather than binned into consensus sequences. MiTCR, with a Q25 quality threshold and the strictest error-elimination algorithm, was used for CDR3 identification, clonotype clustering and error correction. A nonparametric unseen species model using Euler transformation provided a lower-bound estimate of total TCR beta diversity. TCRdb reanalyzed the raw reads on its own, using fastp at Q25 for trimming and MiXCR for clone calling, and kept in-frame beta chains. Each entry merges the rows of one CDR3 protein and shows their most common DNA and genes. The V and J calls were determined by TCRdb, not by the authors. Within this sample are around 320,000 distinct CDR3 sequences, with roughly 26% of them counted one time only. Together, the top ten hold approximately 30% of the sample.

This specimen belongs to a study of blood T cells in healthy people across ages (dated by TCRdb to the mid-2010s). Concerning the study at large: In model experiments, template switching captured about one uniquely barcoded TCR beta cDNA molecule for every two T cells. For two donors (one aged 18 to 30 and one aged 80 or older), the study analyzed two additional independent replicas of 1 million unique cDNA reads from the same blood draw. To avoid experimental bias, donors of different ages were randomly spread across the sequencing lanes. The donors were divided into four age groups: young (average approximately 16 years), middle-aged (about 39), aged (about 61) and long-lived (roughly 82). To track age-related changes in TCR beta repertoire diversity, the study relied on deep sequencing normalized with unique cDNA molecular identifiers.

Donors were a few dozen systemically healthy Caucasian individuals from Russia aged roughly 6 to 90 years. Around 9.7 milliliters of peripheral blood were collected from each donor into EDTA-treated Vacutainer tubes. Ficoll-Paque density-gradient centrifugation was used to isolate PBMCs, with at least 6 million per sample. Trizol reagent was used to extract total RNA from the PBMCs, yielding at least 5.5 micrograms per sample. The percentages of naive CD45RAhigh/CD27high T cells were determined by flow cytometry on a PBMC aliquot from every donor. Broad study findings and their caveats: Donor CMV infection status was unknown, potentially confounding age-related changes in expanded clonotypes. As age increased, observed TCR beta diversity per million T cells dropped in a roughly linear way, and a significant reduction was already evident by age 40. Estimates of total diversity based on one million sequenced T cells were considered lower bounds and underestimates. The long-lived group showed more naive CD4+ T cells, fewer expanded clones and increased TCR diversity than the aged group, suggesting age selection. Conclusive comparison of naive and antigen-experienced compartments was prevented by the profiling of bulk unsorted PBMCs. The percentage of naive T cells measured by flow cytometry correlated strongly with observed TCR beta diversity.

The sample consisted of blood. This clonotype originated in a woman in her sixties or seventies in good health.

In nucleotide form, the sequence is TGCGCCAGCAGCCCGGGACACGGCATCTCTGGAAACACCATATATTTT. It specifies CASSPGHGISGNTIYF. The sequence is built from TRBV5-1 and TRBJ1-3; TRBD1 is a weak D gene call, 6 bases matching. CDR1 SGHRS and CDR2 YFSETQ are derived from the germline V gene. Trimming at the junction amounts to 4 bases on V and 0 bases on J, and the germline ends lie 14 bases apart. Its CDR3 holds 16 amino acids, cysteine through phenylalanine. The CDR3 DNA has 48 bases and is translated from base 1.